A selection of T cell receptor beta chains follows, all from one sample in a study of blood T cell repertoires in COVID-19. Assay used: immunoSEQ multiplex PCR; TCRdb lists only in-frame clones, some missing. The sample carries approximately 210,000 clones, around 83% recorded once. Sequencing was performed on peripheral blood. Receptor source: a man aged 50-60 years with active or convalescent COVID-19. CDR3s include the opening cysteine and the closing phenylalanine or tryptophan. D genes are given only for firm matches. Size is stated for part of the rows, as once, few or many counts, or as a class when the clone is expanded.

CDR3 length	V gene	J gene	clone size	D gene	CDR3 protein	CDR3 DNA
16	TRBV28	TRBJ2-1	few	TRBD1	CASTSTGGISYNEQFF	TGTGCCAGCACCTCAACAGGGGGGATATCCTACAATGAGCAGTTCTTC
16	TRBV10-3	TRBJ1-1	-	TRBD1	CAITPTRTGSNTEAFF	TGTGCCATCACCCCAACTCGGACAGGGAGCAACACTGAAGCTTTCTTT
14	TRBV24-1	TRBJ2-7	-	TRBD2	CARMEAGGPHEQYF	TGTGCCAGAATGGAAGCGGGAGGGCCCCACGAGCAGTACTTC
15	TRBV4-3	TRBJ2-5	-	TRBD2	CASSLGLAGTETQYF	TGCGCCAGCAGCCTAGGACTAGCGGGGACGGAGACCCAGTACTTC
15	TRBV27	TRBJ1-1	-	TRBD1	CASKVNRGRGTEAFF	TGTGCCAGCAAAGTGAACAGGGGGCGGGGCACTGAAGCTTTCTTT
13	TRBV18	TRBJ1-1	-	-	CASSRTVNTEAFF	TGTGCCAGCTCACGTACAGTGAACACTGAAGCTTTCTTT
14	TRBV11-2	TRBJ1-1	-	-	CASSPGHRNTEAFF	TGTGCCAGCAGCCCAGGACATCGGAACACTGAAGCTTTCTTT
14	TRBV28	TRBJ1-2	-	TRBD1	CASSSQAGGYGYTF	TGTGCCAGCAGTTCCCAGGCAGGGGGTTATGGCTACACCTTC
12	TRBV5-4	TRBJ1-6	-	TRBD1	CASSTDRGPLHF	TGTGCCAGCAGCACTGACAGGGGGCCCCTCCACTTT
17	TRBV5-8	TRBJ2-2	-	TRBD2	CASSSRGGGMSIGELFF	TGTGCCAGCAGCTCTCGTGGCGGGGGAATGAGTATCGGGGAGCTGTTTTTT
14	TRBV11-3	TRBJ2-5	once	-	CASSPGQFEETQYF	TGTGCCAGCAGCCCCGGACAGTTCGAAGAGACCCAGTACTTC
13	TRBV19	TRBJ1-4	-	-	CASSTATNEKLFF	TGTGCCAGTAGTACAGCAACTAATGAAAAACTGTTTTTT
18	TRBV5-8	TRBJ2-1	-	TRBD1	CASSSLKNSGQGVNEQFF	TGTGCCAGCAGCTCACTCAAGAATTCGGGACAGGGGGTTAATGAGCAGTTCTTC
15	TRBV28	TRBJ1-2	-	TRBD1	CASTLGDRGTEGYTF	TGTGCCAGCACCCTAGGGGACAGGGGTACGGAAGGCTACACCTTC
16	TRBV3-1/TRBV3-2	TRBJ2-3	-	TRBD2	CASSPFGTSGTDTQYF	TGTGCCAGCAGCCCTTTCGGGACTAGCGGCACAGATACGCAGTATTTT
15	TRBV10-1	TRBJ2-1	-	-	CASSASTRNYNEQFF	TGCGCCAGCAGTGCCTCAACAAGAAACTACAATGAGCAGTTCTTC
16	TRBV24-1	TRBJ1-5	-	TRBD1	CATSDSRQGAYQPQHF	TGTGCCACCAGTGACTCCAGACAGGGGGCATATCAGCCCCAGCATTTT
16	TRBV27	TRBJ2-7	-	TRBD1	CASSYDRVTYSYEQYF	TGTGCCAGCAGCTACGACAGGGTTACTTACTCCTACGAGCAGTACTTC